The 19 T cell receptor beta chains below come from one sample, sequenced in a study of T-cell memory formation after mild COVID-19. Each CDR3 protein is one row after TCRdb ran MiXCR on the 5' RACE reads. The sample shows roughly 300,000 distinct CDR3 sequences, around 13% of them seen only once. Sequenced sample: PBMCs or a T cell subset sorted from them (not recorded which). These receptors were taken from a young man who had mild COVID-19 (a few samples of this study predate the infection). Cell type and time point are not known.

This sequence joins TRBV6-2 or TRBV6-3 and TRBJ2-7, with D possibly TRBD2 on 6 matching bases. Germline lookup yields CDR1 MNHEY and CDR2 SVGEGT. V lost 8 bases, J lost 2 bases, and 16 bases lay in between. The CDR3 sequence is 14 residues long. CDR3 residues: CASRRGPGAYEQYV. Written as DNA, the CDR3 is TGTGCCAGCCGTAGGGGTCCGGGGGCCTACGAGCAGTACGTC.

In this sample, this clonotype turned up a few times. The chain employs TRBV7-7 and TRBJ2-1; the D gene could be TRBD1 or TRBD2 (6 bases each). Germline loops: CDR1 SSHAT, CDR2 FNYEAQ (reference sequence). V was cut by 5 bases and J by 7 bases, with 12 bases left in between. The CDR3 runs to 13 residues. This chain's CDR3 is CASSRRGANEQFF. The CDR3, as DNA: TGTGCCAGCAGCCGGAGGGGGGCAAATGAGCAGTTCTTC.

The chain has TRBV20-1 and TRBJ1-6; TRBD1 is a possible D gene (5 bases). Trimming removed 0 bases at V and 7 bases at J, with 25 bases between. This CDR3 contains 19 residues. Germline CDR1 reads DFQATT; CDR2 reads SNEGSKA (reference sequence). CDR3 nucleotides: TGCAGTGCTAGAGATCTCTATCAGTTGCTTGGAGGGGACAATTCACCCCTCCACTTT. It yields the protein CSARDLYQLLGGDNSPLHF.

The rearrangement links TRBV6-2 or TRBV6-3 to TRBJ2-1; the D call may be TRBD1 or TRBD2 (6 bases each). V lost 1 base and J 7 bases, leaving 8 bases between the germline ends. The CDR3 is 13 amino acids. CDR1 and CDR2 from the germline V gene are MNHEY and SVGEGT. The CDR3: CASSYWGANEQFF. The CDR3, as DNA: TGTGCCAGCAGTTACTGGGGGGCTAATGAGCAGTTCTTC.

This clonotype appeared a few times. The CDR3 DNA is TGCAGCGGGGGTAGGACAGGGGGCGTAGATACGCAGTATTTT. Translating gives CSGGRTGGVDTQYF. The rearrangement joins TRBV29-1 to TRBJ2-3; TRBD1 matches at 11 bases. Germline CDR1 and CDR2: SQVTM and ANQGSEA. The CDR3 is 14 residues long. J gave up 5 bases and V 7 bases, and 8 bases lay outside the gene matches.

For the CDR3, the DNA is TGCAGTGCGGGCCCCCGGGACAGGAGTTCAGATACGCAGTATTTT. Its protein product is CSAGPRDRSSDTQYF. The chain carries TRBV20-1 and TRBJ2-3; 8 bases match TRBD1. V trimming: 6 bases; J trimming: 4 bases; junction bases outside the gene matches: 12. This CDR3 has 15 residues. The germline V gene encodes CDR1 DFQATT and CDR2 SNEGSKA (reference sequence).

The table lists this clonotype with many counts. The J gene is TRBJ2-1, the V gene TRBV7-9, with D hard to call. This CDR3 spans 15 amino acids. Germline V lookup: CDR1 SEHNR, CDR2 FQNEAQ (reference sequence). Trimming left V 4 bases short and J 1 base short, with 11 bases between. The CDR3 sequence is CASSSQTLSYNEQFF. The CDR3 DNA follows: TGTGCCAGCAGCTCCCAAACCCTATCCTACAATGAGCAGTTCTTC.

CDR3 in DNA: TGTGCCAGCAGCTTTGCTATCCAGGGTGGCAAAAACATTCAGTACTTC. Its translation: CASSFAIQGGKNIQYF. The chain uses TRBV7-9 and TRBJ2-4; D is possibly TRBD1 (5 bases). Germline assignment: CDR1 SEHNR and CDR2 FQNEAQ (reference sequence). V lost 3 bases to trimming and J lost 3 bases, with 15 bases between them. The CDR3 is 16 amino acids.

The rearrangement uses TRBV12-3 or TRBV12-4 and TRBJ1-2; 8 bases align to TRBD1. The CDR3 spans 16 residues. V gave up 5 bases and J gave up 4 bases; unmatched junction bases: 12. CDR3 nucleotides: TGTGCCAGCAGTATCCGGGACAGGAGGGGCGGCTATGGCTACACCTTC. Protein product: CASSIRDRRGGYGYTF.

In its sample, this clonotype was seen a few times. V gene TRBV7-2 combines with J gene TRBJ2-4; 7 nucleotides line up with TRBD1. There are 16 residues in the CDR3. V was pared by 5 bases and J by 2 bases, with 9 bases of the junction left unmatched. Germline V gives CDR1 SGHTA, CDR2 FQGNSA. In DNA, the CDR3 is TGTGCCAGCAGCGAAGGGTCGGGACAGACCAAAAACATTCAGTACTTC. Translating gives CASSEGSGQTKNIQYF.

This clonotype was seen ten or more times. This rearrangement joins TRBV6-2 or TRBV6-3 to TRBJ2-7; D not resolved. The CDR3 length is 12 residues. V was pared by 2 bases and J by 2 bases, with 4 bases between. Germline-derived CDR1 and CDR2 are MNHEY and SVGEGT. For the CDR3, the DNA is TGTGCCAGCAGTTACGGCCCCTACGAGCAGTACGTC. This translates into CASSYGPYEQYV.

This chain joins TRBV20-1 and TRBJ2-1; D unresolved. Trimming took off 3 bases at V and 7 bases at J, with 13 bases between the two ends. CDR3 length: 13 residues. CDR1 and CDR2 (germline): DFQATT, SNEGSKA (reference sequence). CDR3 DNA sequence: TGCAGTGCTAGGAGAAGAACTACTAATGAGCAGTTCTTC. Translation: CSARRRTTNEQFF.

This clonotype was counted between two and nine times. The CDR3 DNA reads as TGCGCCAGCAGCCAAGTTACGGGCGACTATGGCTACACCTTC. Translation gives CASSQVTGDYGYTF. This rearrangement joins TRBV4-1 to TRBJ1-2; D gene unclear. CDR1 and CDR2 from the germline V gene are MGHRA and YSYEKL. The V and J ends lost 1 base and 3 bases respectively, with 9 bases between them. This CDR3 spans 14 amino acids.

V usage is TRBV10-3 and J usage is TRBJ2-1, with 7 bases identical to TRBD1. V shed 10 bases and J 7 bases; nucleotides not matched to a gene: 10. This CDR3 is built from 13 residues. Germline V gives CDR1 ENHRY, CDR2 SYGVKD. CDR3 bases: TGTGCCAGCGGACATCCAGGGGGTAATGAGCAGTTCTTC. It is translated as CASGHPGGNEQFF.

The CDR3 nucleotides are TGTGCCAGCAGCTGGGGACAGGGAACTGAAAAACTGTTTTTT. Translation gives CASSWGQGTEKLFF. The chain joins TRBV13 to TRBJ1-4; 9 bases agree with TRBD1. V was clipped by 4 bases and J by 7 bases; unmatched bases: 4. CDR1 PRHDT and CDR2 FYEKMQ come from the germline V gene (reference sequence). CDR3 size: 14 residues.

The rearrangement uses TRBV19 and TRBJ2-5; D gene ambiguous. CDR1 and CDR2 (germline): LNHDA, SQIVND (reference sequence). The CDR3 has 15 amino acids. V was clipped by 5 bases and J by 0 bases, with 13 bases between them. The CDR3 region has the DNA TGTGCCAGTAGTCGATTTGGACGGAACCAAGAGACCCAGTACTTC. Its translation: CASSRFGRNQETQYF.

The chain employs TRBV9 and TRBJ2-2, with 9 bases aligning to TRBD2. The CDR3 sequence is 18 residues long. Per germline, CDR1 SGDLS and CDR2 YYNGEE. V trimming: 0 bases; J trimming: 1 base; junction bases outside the gene matches: 7. The CDR3 DNA reads TGTGCCAGCAGCGTAGCCCCCCCTAGCGGGGTGAACACCGGGGAGCTGTTTTTT. This translates into CASSVAPPSGVNTGELFF. Full variable domain (missing parts from reference TRBV9 and TRBJ2-2): DSGVTQTPKHLITATGQRVTLRCSPRSGDLSVYWYQQSLDQGLQFLIQYYNGEERAKGNILERFSAQQFPDLHSELNLSSLELGDSALYFCASSVAPPSGVNTGELFFGEGSRLTVL.

This clonotype came up a few times. The chain has TRBV6-6 and TRBJ1-5; D is ambiguous. V gave up 7 bases and J gave up 4 bases, with 20 bases separating them. This CDR3 is 16 amino acids long. Looked up from germline, CDR1 is MNHNY and CDR2 is SVGAGI (reference sequence). CDR3 DNA: TGTGCCAGCACAGAAGTCGGCTACGGGTTAAATCAGCCCCAGCATTTT. Amino acid sequence: CASTEVGYGLNQPQHF.

V usage is TRBV4-1 and J usage is TRBJ2-2; D is perhaps TRBD2 (6 bases). The V end was cut by 5 bases, the J end by 4 bases, with 14 bases between. There are 15 residues in the CDR3. From germline, CDR1 is MGHRA and CDR2 YSYEKL. The chain's CDR3 is CASSTSWRGTGELFF. The CDR3 DNA reads TGCGCCAGCAGCACTAGCTGGAGGGGCACCGGGGAGCTGTTTTTT.